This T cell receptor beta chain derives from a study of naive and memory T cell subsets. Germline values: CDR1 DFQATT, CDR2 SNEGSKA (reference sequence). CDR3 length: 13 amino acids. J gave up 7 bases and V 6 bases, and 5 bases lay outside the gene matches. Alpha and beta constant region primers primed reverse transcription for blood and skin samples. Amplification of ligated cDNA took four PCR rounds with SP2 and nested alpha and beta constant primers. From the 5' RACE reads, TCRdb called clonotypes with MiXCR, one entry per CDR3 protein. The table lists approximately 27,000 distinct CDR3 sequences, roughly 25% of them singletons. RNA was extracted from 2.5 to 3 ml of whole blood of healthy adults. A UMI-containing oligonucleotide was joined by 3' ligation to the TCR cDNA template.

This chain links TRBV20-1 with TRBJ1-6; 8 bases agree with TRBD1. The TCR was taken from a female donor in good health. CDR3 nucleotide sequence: TGCAGTGCCACGGGACAGGCCAATTCACCCCTCCACTTT. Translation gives CSATGQANSPLHF.